This is a list of T cell receptor beta chains from one sample in a study of blood T cell repertoires in COVID-19. Clones were sequenced by immunoSEQ multiplex PCR, and TCRdb holds only the in-frame ones, with some missing. Among 200,000 to 250,000 clones, roughly 84% were seen once, and the ten largest hold approximately 2.1%. The sequencing sample was made of peripheral blood. The receptors here all came from a woman in her 40s who had recovered from COVID-19. Each CDR3 is given with its conserved first and last residue. D genes are given only for firm matches. Clone size appears in some rows only: once, few, many, or a class for an expanded clone.

.,TRBJ2-1,.,TRBV30,CAWSVVSSGEQFF,TGTGCCTGGAGTGTAGTCTCGTCGGGTGAGCAGTTCTTC
.,TRBJ1-2,.,TRBV30,CAWDPRSKSGYTF,TGTGCCTGGGACCCTAGGAGCAAATCTGGCTACACCTTC
TRBD1,TRBJ2-3,.,TRBV4-3,CASSQDKGARGTDTQYF,TGCGCCAGCAGCCAAGATAAGGGGGCGCGAGGTACAGATACGCAGTATTTT
.,TRBJ1-2,.,TRBV7-9,CASSSQGRGSRYGYTF,TGTGCCAGCAGCTCTCAAGGCAGGGGCAGTAGGTATGGCTACACCTTC
.,TRBJ2-7,.,TRBV5-1,CASTTGGDSEQYF,TGCGCCAGCACCACAGGAGGGGACAGCGAGCAGTACTTC
.,TRBJ2-7,.,TRBV27,CASSRLANEQYF,TGTGCCAGCAGCAGACTTGCCAACGAGCAGTACTTC
TRBD1,TRBJ1-4,.,TRBV6-5,CASSYQRDRVVEKLFF,TGTGCCAGCAGTTATCAGAGGGACAGGGTTGTCGAAAAACTGTTTTTT
TRBD1,TRBJ1-6,.,TRBV10-2,CASRDRGRAYNSPLHF,TGCGCCAGCAGGGACAGGGGTCGGGCGTATAATTCACCCCTCCACTTT
TRBD1,TRBJ2-7,.,TRBV2,CASSVSRDRNSYEQYF,TGTGCCAGCAGTGTATCCCGGGACAGGAACTCCTACGAGCAGTACTTC
TRBD2,TRBJ2-1,once,TRBV9,CASSQHRGGGADEQFF,TGTGCCAGCAGCCAACACCGGGGCGGGGGGGCCGATGAGCAGTTCTTC
.,TRBJ1-4,.,TRBV29-1,CSAAYNEKLFF,TGCAGCGCCGCCTACAATGAAAAACTGTTTTTT
.,TRBJ1-5,.,TRBV28,CASSFRGDQPQHF,TGTGCCAGCAGTTTTCGGGGGGATCAGCCCCAGCATTTT
.,TRBJ1-3,many,TRBV7-2,CASSPNRGFTIYF,TGTGCCAGCAGCCCGAATAGAGGATTCACCATATATTTT
TRBD2,TRBJ2-2,.,TRBV4-1,CASSQRWLAGEGTGELFF,TGCGCCAGCAGCCAACGGTGGCTAGCGGGAGAGGGCACCGGGGAGCTGTTTTTT
.,TRBJ2-7,.,TRBV7-2,CASSAGDTRYEQYF,TGTGCCAGCAGCGCCGGGGACACCCGCTACGAGCAGTACTTC
.,TRBJ2-6,.,TRBV2,CASSPPGANVLTF,TGTGCCAGCTCTCCTCCTGGGGCCAACGTCCTGACTTTC